This T cell receptor beta chain is from a study of T cells in Graves' hyperthyroidism and ophthalmopathy. The V end was cut by 2 bases, the J end by 0 bases, with 11 bases between. This CDR3 is built from 15 residues. This clonotype was observed a few times. The CDR3 does not end in the conserved phenylalanine or tryptophan, so this is likely a read error. Researchers took RNA transcripts and amplified the TCR beta CDR3 regions from them. The HTBI primer set was used in a first-round RT-PCR of the TCR CDR3. TCRdb redid the calling of the multiplex PCR reads with MiXCR, one entry per CDR3 protein. The sample lists hundreds of thousands of distinct CDR3 sequences; around 15% were seen once. Graves' hyperthyroidism was deemed stable absent ophthalmopathy progression within 18 months. Uncontrolled infection, other autoimmune disease, pregnancy or lactation barred patients from enrollment.

V gene TRBV12-3 or TRBV12-4 combines with J gene TRBJ2-7; D is perhaps TRBD2 (5 bases). The clonotype was recovered from a woman aged 18-30 years with Graves' hyperthyroidism. Material: blood. CDR3 DNA: TGTGCCAGCAGTTTAAAGGCGGGTAGCTCCTACGAGCAGTACCTC. It specifies CASSLKAGSSYEQYL.